This T cell receptor (beta chain) was found in a study of blood T cells in healthy people across ages. This clonotype was seen only a few times. Its antigen is currently unknown. Every donor gave about 9 milliliters of peripheral blood. The second PCR ran about 6 to 11 cycles with a sample-barcoded 5' primer and J-beta primers. TCRdb processed the 5' RACE reads anew with MiXCR; each CDR3 protein has one entry. This sample has about 1 million distinct CDR3 sequences, with under 45% found just once. General study results and limits: As naive T cell percentage varied, TCR beta diversity correlated strongly with it. Unsorted PBMCs prevented conclusive naive versus antigen-experienced comparison.

Source material: blood. The TCR comes from an older woman in good health.

CDR3 sequence (DNA): TGTGCCAGCAGCGAGACAGGGGACTACGAGCAGTACTTC. Translating it yields CASSETGDYEQYF. This chain joins TRBV7-9 and TRBJ2-5, with 8 nucleotides matching TRBD1. The DNA end is more similar to TRBJ2-7, so the J call may be wrong. Germline V gene data show CDR1 as SEHNR and CDR2 as FQNEAQ (reference sequence). This CDR3 region has 13 residues.